This T cell receptor (beta chain) was captured in a study of T cells in Graves' hyperthyroidism and ophthalmopathy. Study outcomes and limitations: Most clonotypes expanded in thyroid above 0.001 were likewise present in blood. By a 13 V-J model, ophthalmopathy was set apart from stable hyperthyroidism.

CDR1 MDHEN and CDR2 SYDVKM come from the germline V gene. The CDR3 totals 14 residues. Trimming removed 9 bases at V and 1 base at J, with 13 bases between. TCR beta CDR3 regions were amplified from RNA. The TCR CDR3 first-round RT-PCR relied on the HTBI primer set. TCRdb re-derived calls from the multiplex PCR reads in MiXCR, one entry per CDR3 protein. The profile shows hundreds of thousands of distinct CDR3 sequences, roughly a quarter of them singletons. PBMCs were collected from a roughly 9.7 ml volume of fresh peripheral blood. This clonotype was seen repeatedly, ten times or more. The antigen remains unidentified.

The sample comprised blood. The rearrangement joins TRBV28 to TRBJ1-5; perhaps TRBD1 as D (5 bases). This clonotype was sampled from a woman in her 30s with Graves' ophthalmopathy. CDR3 in amino acids: CASRQGGSNQPQHF. For the CDR3, the DNA is TGTGCCAGTCGGCAGGGCGGAAGCAATCAGCCCCAGCATTTT.